The present TCR beta chain was sequenced within a study of regulatory dendritic cells for organ transplantation. Study details: On day 6, the dendritic cells were exposed to LPS.

Clones were read by immunoSEQ multiplex PCR, and TCRdb kept only the in-frame ones, dropping some. Of about 11,000 clones in the sample, over 70% were seen once. Between the trimmed V and J ends, which lost 2 bases and 11 bases, there was a span of 9 bases. Germline V CDR1 and CDR2: MNHNY, SVGAGI (reference sequence). The CDR3 has 11 amino acids. With regard to this clone: Its antigen is still unknown.

Allogeneic regulatory or mature dendritic cells were co-cultured for 5 days with CFSE-labeled sorted T cells at 1:10. Study-wide results and limits: Memory T cells were less diverse than naive, with memory CD8+ most oligoclonal.

Input material: memory CD4+ T cells from blood cultured with regulatory dendritic cells. Subset denoted: CD45RO+ memory T cells. This chain uses TRBV6-6 with TRBJ1-1; D gene ambiguous. This clonotype was sampled from a human donor in good health. CDR3 in DNA: TGTGCCAGCAGTTACGTAGGGAGGGCTTTCTTT. The encoded protein is CASSYVGRAFF.